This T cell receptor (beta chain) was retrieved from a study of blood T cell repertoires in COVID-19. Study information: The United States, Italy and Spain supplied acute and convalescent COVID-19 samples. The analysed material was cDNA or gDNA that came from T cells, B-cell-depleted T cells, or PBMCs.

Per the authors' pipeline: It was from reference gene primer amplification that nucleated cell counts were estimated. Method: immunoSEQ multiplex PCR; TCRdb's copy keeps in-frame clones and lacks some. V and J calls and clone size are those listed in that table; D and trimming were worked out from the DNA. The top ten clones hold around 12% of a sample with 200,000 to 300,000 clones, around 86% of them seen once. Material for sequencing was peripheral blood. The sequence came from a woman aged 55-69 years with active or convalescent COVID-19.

CDR3 in DNA: TGTGCCAGCAGCTTAAGGGCGGGACAGTTAGTTGAAGCTTTCTTT. Encoded protein: CASSLRAGQLVEAFF. This chain links TRBV7-6 with TRBJ1-1; TRBD1 aligns across 7 bases. From germline, CDR1 is SGHVS and CDR2 FNYEAQ. This CDR3 is built from 15 residues. Trimming removed 2 bases from V and 7 bases from J; junction bases left unmatched: 10.